These T cell receptor beta chains were read from a single sample in a study of T cells in Graves' hyperthyroidism and ophthalmopathy. TCRdb re-called the multiplex PCR reads through MiXCR, storing one row per CDR3 protein. The repertoire has some 760,000 distinct CDR3 sequences, 11% to 15% of them found once; the top ten carry roughly a tenth. Sequencing was performed on blood. Receptors originate from a woman aged 18-30 years with Graves' hyperthyroidism. CDR3s include the opening cysteine and the closing phenylalanine or tryptophan. The order of the fields is J gene, D gene, clone size, V gene, CDR3 protein, CDR3 DNA. The D gene is left open where the match is weak. The size of a clone is reported for some rows only, either as once, few or many, or as a class for expanded clones.

j_call: TRBJ2-1; d_call: .; clone_size: many; v_call: TRBV29-1; cdr3_aa: CSVPGRDRFNEQFF; cdr3_nt: TGCAGCGTCCCGGGGCGGGACCGATTCAATGAGCAGTTCTTC
j_call: TRBJ2-2; d_call: TRBD2; clone_size: many; v_call: TRBV30; cdr3_aa: CAWTHGTSGNTGELFF; cdr3_nt: TGTGCCTGGACCCACGGAACTAGCGGGAACACCGGGGAGCTGTTTTTT
j_call: TRBJ1-6; d_call: .; clone_size: many; v_call: TRBV7-8; cdr3_aa: CASSLRQVGSYNSPLHF; cdr3_nt: TGTGCCAGCAGCTTACGCCAGGTCGGGTCCTATAATTCACCCCTCCACTTT
j_call: TRBJ2-2; d_call: TRBD1; clone_size: many; v_call: TRBV6-2/TRBV6-3; cdr3_aa: CASSYVQGASGELFF; cdr3_nt: TGTGCCAGCAGTTACGTCCAGGGGGCATCCGGGGAGCTGTTTTTT
j_call: TRBJ2-1; d_call: TRBD2; clone_size: many; v_call: TRBV7-9; cdr3_aa: CASSPGLAASEQFF; cdr3_nt: TGTGCCAGCAGCCCGGGACTAGCTGCAAGTGAGCAGTTCTTC
j_call: TRBJ2-3; d_call: .; clone_size: few; v_call: TRBV5-1; cdr3_aa: CASSFRDTITDTQYF; cdr3_nt: TGCGCCAGCAGCTTCCGGGACACTATCACAGATACGCAGTATTTT
j_call: TRBJ1-5; d_call: .; clone_size: .; v_call: TRBV19; cdr3_aa: CASRSNREGVSRNQPQHF; cdr3_nt: TGTGCCAGTAGATCGAACAGGGAGGGGGTCAGTCGCAATCAGCCCCAGCATTTT
j_call: TRBJ2-5; d_call: TRBD1; clone_size: many; v_call: TRBV7-9; cdr3_aa: CASSWGQPQETQYF; cdr3_nt: TGTGCCAGCAGCTGGGGACAGCCACAAGAGACCCAGTACTTC
j_call: TRBJ2-1; d_call: .; clone_size: many; v_call: TRBV30; cdr3_aa: CASFAGAGEIHIEQFF; cdr3_nt: TGTGCCTCATTCGCGGGGGCCGGGGAGATCCACATCGAGCAGTTCTTC
j_call: TRBJ2-7; d_call: .; clone_size: few; v_call: TRBV7-8; cdr3_aa: CASRPRQGSYEQYF; cdr3_nt: TGTGCCAGCAGACCCCGCCAGGGATCCTACGAGCAGTACTTC
j_call: TRBJ2-5; d_call: .; clone_size: .; v_call: TRBV6-1; cdr3_aa: CASSSTGTRFRVMYF; cdr3_nt: TGTGCCAGCAGTTCCACCGGGACCCGGTTTAGAGTAATGTACTTC
j_call: TRBJ1-5; d_call: .; clone_size: many; v_call: TRBV7-2; cdr3_aa: CASSADSNQPQHF; cdr3_nt: TGTGCCAGCAGCGCGGACAGCAATCAGCCCCAGCATTTT
j_call: TRBJ2-1; d_call: TRBD2; clone_size: few; v_call: TRBV20-1; cdr3_aa: CSAHLGRNRLAAKGQFF; cdr3_nt: TGCAGTGCCCATCTTGGCCGCAACAGACTAGCGGCTAAGGGGCAGTTCTTC
j_call: TRBJ2-5; d_call: TRBD2; clone_size: many; v_call: TRBV6-6; cdr3_aa: CASSYPGGGGYQETQYF; cdr3_nt: TGTGCCAGCAGTTACCCTGGGGGCGGGGGGTACCAAGAGACCCAGTACTTC
j_call: TRBJ2-4; d_call: .; clone_size: .; v_call: TRBV11-2; cdr3_aa: CASSSGSERNIQYF; cdr3_nt: TGTGCCAGCAGCTCAGGTTCTGAGAGGAACATTCAGTACTTC
j_call: TRBJ2-1; d_call: TRBD2; clone_size: many; v_call: TRBV6-2/TRBV6-3; cdr3_aa: CASSYRRGRQNEQFF; cdr3_nt: TGTGCCAGCAGTTACCGGCGCGGGAGACAAAATGAGCAGTTCTTC
j_call: TRBJ1-5; d_call: .; clone_size: .; v_call: TRBV18; cdr3_aa: CASSPSLGQPQHF; cdr3_nt: TGTGCCAGCTCACCTTCGCTAGGTCAGCCCCAGCATTTT
j_call: TRBJ2-3; d_call: .; clone_size: many; v_call: TRBV30; cdr3_aa: CAWSVGLARGPYTDTQYF; cdr3_nt: TGTGCCTGGAGTGTAGGGCTAGCGAGAGGCCCTTACACAGATACGCAGTATTTT
j_call: TRBJ2-1; d_call: TRBD2; clone_size: many; v_call: TRBV11-1; cdr3_aa: CASSSGRASEQFF; cdr3_nt: TGTGCCAGCAGCTCCGGGAGGGCAAGTGAGCAGTTCTTC
j_call: TRBJ2-1; d_call: .; clone_size: .; v_call: TRBV4-2; cdr3_aa: CASSQNLASSYNEQFF; cdr3_nt: TGTGCCAGCAGCCAGAACCTAGCGAGCTCCTACAATGAGCAGTTCTTC
j_call: TRBJ2-7; d_call: .; clone_size: many; v_call: TRBV20-1; cdr3_aa: CSARDGRTYEQYF; cdr3_nt: TGCAGTGCTAGAGATGGTCGGACCTACGAGCAGTACTTC
j_call: TRBJ2-7; d_call: TRBD2; clone_size: .; v_call: TRBV18; cdr3_aa: CASSQAGTIYEQYF; cdr3_nt: TGTGCCAGCTCACAGGCCGGGACTATATACGAGCAGTACTTC